This T cell receptor (beta chain) was recovered during a study of response to subunit inactivated influenza vaccine. V lost 1 base and J lost 0, with 15 bases in between. CDR3 length: 18 residues. Germline assignment: CDR1 LGHNA and CDR2 YSLEER. TCRdb re-called the RT-PCR reads with MiXCR, one entry per CDR3 protein. The repertoire holds fewer than 700,000 distinct CDR3 sequences, with 10% to 15% as singletons. This clonotype was found a few times. The TCR comes from a man aged 50-59 years who received an inactivated influenza vaccine. This material consisted of PBMCs from blood, taken 40 to 50 days after vaccination. This rearrangement joins TRBV4-3 to TRBJ2-2; no firm D call. CDR3: CASSQARYPSTNTGELFF. In DNA form, the CDR3 reads TGCGCCAGCAGCCAAGCCCGGTACCCTTCCACGAACACCGGGGAGCTGTTTTTT.